The T cell receptor beta chain described here comes from a study of preoperative IRX-2 immunotherapy in early breast cancer. The CDR3 is made up of 12 amino acids. In germline, CDR1 is MGHDK, CDR2 SYGVNS. The V and J ends lost 9 bases and 0 bases respectively, with 9 bases between them. The assay was immunoSEQ multiplex PCR, and TCRdb's table has in-frame clones only and misses some. The sample lists about 89,000 clones; around 86% were seen once. Noted treatment: preoperative locoregional IRX-2 cytokine immunotherapy. This phase Ib study tested locoregional IRX-2 cytokine immunotherapy given before surgery.

V gene TRBV25-1 combines with J gene TRBJ2-7; no definite D call. The sequencing here drew on tumor tissue, taken after IRX-2 immunotherapy. This TCR came from a human donor with breast cancer. This chain's CDR3 is CASGGSSYEQYF. As DNA, the CDR3 is TGTGCCAGTGGCGGCAGCTCCTACGAGCAGTACTTC.